These T cell receptor beta chains were read from a single sample in a study of Ad26.COV2.S vaccination and SARS-CoV-2 variants. Clones were sequenced by immunoSEQ multiplex PCR, and TCRdb holds only the in-frame ones, with some missing. The sample has hundreds of thousands of clones, around 86% seen once. This material consisted of peripheral blood, taken in a trial of Ad26.COV2.S vaccine versus placebo. The receptors come from a person aged 18-60 years who received the Ad26.COV2.S COVID-19 vaccine or a placebo. The CDR3 runs from the conserved cysteine through the conserved F or W. The D gene is left open where the match is weak. The size field is filled for only some rows; it gives once, few, many or a size class.

D: -; J: TRBJ2-3; length: 12; size: -; V: TRBV5-6; DNA: TGTGCCAGCAGCGGGGGCCGGGATACGCAGTATTTT; CDR3: CASSGGRDTQYF
D: TRBD1; J: TRBJ1-2; length: 14; size: -; V: TRBV19; DNA: TGTGCCAGTAGTTGGGACAGAGCTAACTATGGCTACACCTTC; CDR3: CASSWDRANYGYTF
D: TRBD1; J: TRBJ1-2; length: 15; size: -; V: TRBV20-1; DNA: TGCAGTGCGAGTCCCGGGACAGGGCCGCGGTATGGCTACACCTTC; CDR3: CSASPGTGPRYGYTF
D: TRBD1; J: TRBJ2-2; length: 17; size: -; V: TRBV27; DNA: TGTGCCAGCAGTCCAGACGCCGACAGGGCCTTCGCCGGGGAGCTGTTTTTT; CDR3: CASSPDADRAFAGELFF
D: TRBD2; J: TRBJ2-3; length: 14; size: -; V: TRBV29-1; DNA: TGCAGCGTTGAAGATCAGGGAGGGCTAGATACGCAGTATTTT; CDR3: CSVEDQGGLDTQYF
D: TRBD1; J: TRBJ2-7; length: 11; size: -; V: TRBV30; DNA: TGTGCCTGGGGGACAGGGTACGAGCAGTACTTC; CDR3: CAWGTGYEQYF
D: -; J: TRBJ1-2; length: 13; size: -; V: TRBV19; DNA: TGTGCCAGTAGTATGCGAGGGCGCGAGGGCTACACCTTC; CDR3: CASSMRGREGYTF
D: TRBD1; J: TRBJ2-1; length: 15; size: -; V: TRBV5-1; DNA: TGCGCCAGCAGCTTGGGCTGGACAGGCATGAATGAGCAGTTCTTC; CDR3: CASSLGWTGMNEQFF
D: TRBD2; J: TRBJ2-1; length: 16; size: -; V: TRBV9; DNA: TGTGCCAGCAGCGTAGGAAGCCCGCTAGCGGGGTATGAGCAGTTCTTC; CDR3: CASSVGSPLAGYEQFF
D: -; J: TRBJ2-3; length: 15; size: once; V: TRBV15; DNA: TGTGCCACCAGCAGAGAAATAACAGGCACAGATACGCAGTATTTT; CDR3: CATSREITGTDTQYF
D: -; J: TRBJ1-3; length: 14; size: -; V: TRBV5-1; DNA: TGCGCCAGCAGCTTGGCAGGGTCTGGAAACACCATATATTTT; CDR3: CASSLAGSGNTIYF
D: TRBD1; J: TRBJ2-2; length: 16; size: -; V: TRBV24-1; DNA: TGTGCCACCAGTGATTTGGGGGGGACAGGCCGCGGGGAGCTGTTTTTT; CDR3: CATSDLGGTGRGELFF
D: -; J: TRBJ2-7; length: 17; size: many; V: TRBV11-3; DNA: TGTGCCAGCAGCCCGGTCCCCGGAGGACATATTCCATGCGAGCAGTACTTC; CDR3: CASSPVPGGHIPCEQYF
D: TRBD1; J: TRBJ2-3; length: 15; size: -; V: TRBV27; DNA: TGTGCCAGCAGTTTAACAGGGGGCAACACAGATACGCAGTATTTT; CDR3: CASSLTGGNTDTQYF
D: -; J: TRBJ2-3; length: 14; size: -; V: TRBV9; DNA: TGTGCCAGCAGCAACCTTGCGGGTGCAGATACGCAGTATTTT; CDR3: CASSNLAGADTQYF
D: TRBD2; J: TRBJ2-1; length: 16; size: -; V: TRBV24-1; DNA: TGTGCCACCAGTGACCCGCGGGGGGGGTCCTACAATGAGCAGTTCTTC; CDR3: CATSDPRGGSYNEQFF
D: -; J: TRBJ2-7; length: 15; size: -; V: TRBV27; DNA: TGTGCCAGCAGTGGAAGGACATACCACAACTACGAGCAGTACTTC; CDR3: CASSGRTYHNYEQYF
D: TRBD2; J: TRBJ2-3; length: 14; size: -; V: TRBV5-5; DNA: TGTGCCAGCAGCTCTAGCGGGGGCGGGGATACGCAGTATTTT; CDR3: CASSSSGGGDTQYF
D: -; J: TRBJ2-1; length: 15; size: -; V: TRBV11-2; DNA: TGTGCCAGCAGCTTAGCCGCTACCCCCTACAATGAGCAGTTCTTC; CDR3: CASSLAATPYNEQFF
D: -; J: TRBJ2-5; length: 16; size: -; V: TRBV7-3; DNA: TGTGCCAGCAGCTTAACGGGACGACCGTACCAAGAGACCCAGTACTTC; CDR3: CASSLTGRPYQETQYF
D: -; J: TRBJ1-5; length: 11; size: -; V: TRBV5-8; DNA: TGTGCCAGCAGTTTGAATCAGCCCCAGCATTTT; CDR3: CASSLNQPQHF
D: TRBD1; J: TRBJ2-3; length: 15; size: -; V: TRBV29-1; DNA: TGCAGCGTGGTCGGGACAGGGGGAGGACCAGATACGCAGTATTTT; CDR3: CSVVGTGGGPDTQYF
D: TRBD1; J: TRBJ1-2; length: 13; size: -; V: TRBV5-1; DNA: TGCGCCAGCAGCCCGACAGGGGGCGACGGCTACACCTTC; CDR3: CASSPTGGDGYTF
D: TRBD2; J: TRBJ2-7; length: 15; size: -; V: TRBV7-2; DNA: TGTGCCAGCACCCCTCGGAGTAGCGGGGGATACGAGCAGTACTTC; CDR3: CASTPRSSGGYEQYF
D: TRBD1; J: TRBJ1-1; length: 17; size: -; V: TRBV7-8; DNA: TGTGCCAGCAGCTTAGTTGGACAGGGAACCCCATACACTGAAGCTTTCTTT; CDR3: CASSLVGQGTPYTEAFF
D: -; J: TRBJ1-1; length: 15; size: -; V: TRBV25-1; DNA: TGTGCCAGCAGTGAACAGGGACCCATCCTCACTGAAGCTTTCTTT; CDR3: CASSEQGPILTEAFF
D: -; J: TRBJ1-1; length: 13; size: once; V: TRBV30; DNA: TGTGCCTGGAGTCAAGGATCGGGGAATGAAGCTTTCTTT; CDR3: CAWSQGSGNEAFF
D: -; J: TRBJ1-1; length: 15; size: -; V: TRBV5-6; DNA: TGTGCCAGCAGCTTGATCCGGGACAAAGGCACTGAAGCTTTCTTT; CDR3: CASSLIRDKGTEAFF
D: -; J: TRBJ1-2; length: 11; size: -; V: TRBV29-1; DNA: TGCAGCGTTGAGAGGTCCTATGGCTACACCTTC; CDR3: CSVERSYGYTF
D: TRBD1; J: TRBJ1-2; length: 13; size: -; V: TRBV6-6; DNA: TGTGCCAGCAGTCGGACAGGGGACTATGGCTACACCTTC; CDR3: CASSRTGDYGYTF
D: TRBD1; J: TRBJ1-2; length: 15; size: -; V: TRBV9; DNA: TGTGCCAGCAGCGTAGCAGGACAGGGATACTATGGCTACACCTTC; CDR3: CASSVAGQGYYGYTF
D: -; J: TRBJ1-3; length: 15; size: -; V: TRBV11-2; DNA: TGTGCCAGCAGCTTAGACAGGCACTCTGGAAACACCATATATTTT; CDR3: CASSLDRHSGNTIYF
D: TRBD1; J: TRBJ1-4; length: 14; size: once; V: TRBV9; DNA: TGTGCCAGCAGCGTAGAGGACAGGGGTGAAAAACTGTTTTTT; CDR3: CASSVEDRGEKLFF
D: -; J: TRBJ2-7; length: 13; size: -; V: TRBV4-1; DNA: TGCGCCAGCAGCCAAGGGATGATCTACGAGCAGTACTTC; CDR3: CASSQGMIYEQYF
D: TRBD2; J: TRBJ2-7; length: 15; size: -; V: TRBV7-2; DNA: TGTGCCAGCAGCTTACGGGCTAGCGGGGGGCGAGAGCAGTACTTC; CDR3: CASSLRASGGREQYF
D: TRBD1; J: TRBJ1-3; length: 14; size: -; V: TRBV20-1; DNA: TGCAGTGCTAGTGACAGGGGGACTGGAAACACCATATATTTT; CDR3: CSASDRGTGNTIYF
D: -; J: TRBJ1-5; length: 15; size: -; V: TRBV18; DNA: TGTGCCAGCTCACCACTTAGGACAGAACATCAGCCCCAGCATTTT; CDR3: CASSPLRTEHQPQHF
D: -; J: TRBJ2-1; length: 11; size: -; V: TRBV7-2; DNA: TGTGCCAGCAGCTTAGTCGGAGAGCAGTTCTTC; CDR3: CASSLVGEQFF
D: TRBD1; J: TRBJ1-1; length: 20; size: few; V: TRBV18; DNA: TGTGCCAGCTCACCACGGGGGGTCCGCCAGGAACCGGGACAGGGGACTGAAGCTTTCTTT; CDR3: CASSPRGVRQEPGQGTEAFF